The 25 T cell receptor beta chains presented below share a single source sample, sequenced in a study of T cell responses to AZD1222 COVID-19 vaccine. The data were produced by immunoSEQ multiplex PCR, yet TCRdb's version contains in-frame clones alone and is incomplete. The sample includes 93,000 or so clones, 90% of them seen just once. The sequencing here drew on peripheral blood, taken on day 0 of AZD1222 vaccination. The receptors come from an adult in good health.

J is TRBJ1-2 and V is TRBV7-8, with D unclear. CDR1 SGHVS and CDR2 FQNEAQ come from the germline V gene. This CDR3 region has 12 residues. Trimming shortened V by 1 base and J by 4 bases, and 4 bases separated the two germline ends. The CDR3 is CASSLGSYGYTF. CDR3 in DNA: TGTGCCAGCAGCTTAGGGAGCTATGGCTACACCTTC.

The CDR3, as DNA: TGTGCCAGTAGTACCCAAACGAGGAGGACTTTCTTT. As protein: CASSTQTRRTFF. The chain is built from TRBV19 and TRBJ1-1; D remains ambiguous. The CDR3 is 12 amino acids. CDR1 and CDR2 (germline): LNHDA, SQIVND (reference sequence). V was pared by 4 bases and J by 12 bases, with 15 bases between.

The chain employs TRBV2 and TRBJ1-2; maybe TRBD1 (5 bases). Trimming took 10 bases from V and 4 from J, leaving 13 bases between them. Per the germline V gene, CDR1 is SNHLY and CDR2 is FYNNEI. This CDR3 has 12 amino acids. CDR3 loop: CATNTGVYGYTF. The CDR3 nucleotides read TGTGCCACCAATACAGGAGTCTATGGCTACACCTTC.

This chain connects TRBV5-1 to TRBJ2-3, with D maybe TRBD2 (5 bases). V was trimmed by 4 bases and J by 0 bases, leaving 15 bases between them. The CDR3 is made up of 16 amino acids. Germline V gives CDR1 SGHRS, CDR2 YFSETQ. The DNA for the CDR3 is TGCGCCAGCAGCGATTTGGGTCTAGCTAGCACAGATACGCAGTATTTT. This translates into CASSDLGLASTDTQYF.

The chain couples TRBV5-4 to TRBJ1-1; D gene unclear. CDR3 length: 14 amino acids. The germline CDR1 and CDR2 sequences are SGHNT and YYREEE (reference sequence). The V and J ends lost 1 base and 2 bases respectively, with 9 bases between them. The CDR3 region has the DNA TGTGCCAGCAGCTTGACGCACAAAAACACTGAAGCTTTCTTT. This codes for CASSLTHKNTEAFF.

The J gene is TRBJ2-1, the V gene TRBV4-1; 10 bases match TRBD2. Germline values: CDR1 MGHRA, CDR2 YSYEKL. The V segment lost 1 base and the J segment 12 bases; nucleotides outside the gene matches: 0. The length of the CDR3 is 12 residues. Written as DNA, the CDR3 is TGCGCCAGCAGCCAAGTAGCGGGGGGGCAGTTCTTC. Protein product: CASSQVAGGQFF.

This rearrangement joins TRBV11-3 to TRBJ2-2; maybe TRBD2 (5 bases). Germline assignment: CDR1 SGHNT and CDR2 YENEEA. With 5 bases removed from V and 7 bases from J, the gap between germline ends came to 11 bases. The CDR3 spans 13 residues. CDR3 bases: TGTGCCAGCAGCCAAAGAGGGCACGGGGAGCTGTTTTTT. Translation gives CASSQRGHGELFF. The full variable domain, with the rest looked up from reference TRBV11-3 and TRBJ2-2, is EAGVVQSPRYKIIEKKQPVAFWCNPISGHNTLYWYLQNLGQGPELLIRYENEEAVDDSQLPKDRFSAERLKGVDSTLKIQPAELGDSAVYLCASSQRGHGELFFGEGSRLTVL.

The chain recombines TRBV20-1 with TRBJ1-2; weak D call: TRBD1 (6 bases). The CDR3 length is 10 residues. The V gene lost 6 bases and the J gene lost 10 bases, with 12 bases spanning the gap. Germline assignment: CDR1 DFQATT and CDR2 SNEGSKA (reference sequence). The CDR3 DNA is TGCAGTGCAGTAGGACAGCTCTACACCTTC. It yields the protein CSAVGQLYTF.

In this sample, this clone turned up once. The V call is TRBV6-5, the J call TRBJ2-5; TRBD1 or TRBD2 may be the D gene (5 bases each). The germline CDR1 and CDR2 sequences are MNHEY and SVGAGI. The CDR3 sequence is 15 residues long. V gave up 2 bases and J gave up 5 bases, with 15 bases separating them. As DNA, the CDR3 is TGTGCCAGCAGTTACCCGGGACGGGACGGGGAGACCCAGTACTTC. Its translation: CASSYPGRDGETQYF.

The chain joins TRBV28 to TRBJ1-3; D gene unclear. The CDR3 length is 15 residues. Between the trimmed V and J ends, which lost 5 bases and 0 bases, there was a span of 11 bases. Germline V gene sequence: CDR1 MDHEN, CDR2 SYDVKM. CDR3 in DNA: TGTGCCAGCAGTCCAGGAGGAACCTCTGGAAACACCATATATTTT. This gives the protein CASSPGGTSGNTIYF.

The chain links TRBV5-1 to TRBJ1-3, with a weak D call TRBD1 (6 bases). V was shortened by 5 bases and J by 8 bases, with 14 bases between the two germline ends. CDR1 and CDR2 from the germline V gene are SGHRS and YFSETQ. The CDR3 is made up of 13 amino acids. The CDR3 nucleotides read TGCGCCAGCAGTTCTACAGGGCCCGACACCATATATTTT. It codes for CASSSTGPDTIYF.

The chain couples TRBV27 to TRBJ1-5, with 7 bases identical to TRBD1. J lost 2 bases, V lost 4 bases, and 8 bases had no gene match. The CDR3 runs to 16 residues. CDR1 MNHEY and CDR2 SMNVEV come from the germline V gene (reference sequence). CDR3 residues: CASSSQGIGGNQPQHF. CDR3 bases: TGTGCCAGCAGTTCACAGGGGATTGGGGGCAATCAGCCCCAGCATTTT.

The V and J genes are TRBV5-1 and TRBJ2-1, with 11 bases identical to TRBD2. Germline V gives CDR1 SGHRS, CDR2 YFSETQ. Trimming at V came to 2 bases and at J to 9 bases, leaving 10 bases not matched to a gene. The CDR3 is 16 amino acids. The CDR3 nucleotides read TGCGCCAGCAGCTTTGGTAATAGCGGGGGGGCTCTTGAGCAGTTCTTC. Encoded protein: CASSFGNSGGALEQFF.

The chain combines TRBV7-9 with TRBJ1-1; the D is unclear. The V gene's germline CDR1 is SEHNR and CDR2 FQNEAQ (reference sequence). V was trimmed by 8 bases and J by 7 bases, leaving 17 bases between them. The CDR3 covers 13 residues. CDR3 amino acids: CASAQALAFEAFF. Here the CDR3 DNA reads TGTGCCAGCGCCCAGGCTTTAGCGTTTGAAGCTTTCTTT.

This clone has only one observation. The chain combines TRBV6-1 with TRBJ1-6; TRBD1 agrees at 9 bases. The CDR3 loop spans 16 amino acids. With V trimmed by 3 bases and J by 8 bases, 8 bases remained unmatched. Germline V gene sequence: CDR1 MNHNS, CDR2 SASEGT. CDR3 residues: CASSDFPGQGYSPLHF. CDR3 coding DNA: TGTGCCAGCAGTGACTTTCCGGGACAGGGATATTCACCCCTCCACTTT.

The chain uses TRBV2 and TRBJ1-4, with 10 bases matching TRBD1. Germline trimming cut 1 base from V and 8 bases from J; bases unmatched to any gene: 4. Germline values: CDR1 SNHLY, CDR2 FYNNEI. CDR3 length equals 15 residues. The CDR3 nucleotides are TGTGCCAGCAGTGAAGGGGACAGGGGATGGGAAAAACTGTTTTTT. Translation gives CASSEGDRGWEKLFF.

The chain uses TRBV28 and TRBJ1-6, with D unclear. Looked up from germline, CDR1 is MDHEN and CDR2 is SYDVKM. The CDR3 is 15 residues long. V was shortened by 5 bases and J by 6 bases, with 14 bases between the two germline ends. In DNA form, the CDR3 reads TGTGCCAGCAGTCCCTTAAGAGGATTTAATTCACCCCTCCACTTT. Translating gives CASSPLRGFNSPLHF.

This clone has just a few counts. The CDR3 DNA reads as TGTGCCATCAGTGAGTCGTCTCTGAACACTGAAGCTTTCTTT. Protein: CAISESSLNTEAFF. The chain carries TRBV10-3 and TRBJ1-1; D remains unclear. The CDR3 loop spans 14 amino acids. Trimming took off 0 bases at V and 0 bases at J, with 5 bases between the two ends. Germline CDR1 ENHRY, CDR2 SYGVKD.

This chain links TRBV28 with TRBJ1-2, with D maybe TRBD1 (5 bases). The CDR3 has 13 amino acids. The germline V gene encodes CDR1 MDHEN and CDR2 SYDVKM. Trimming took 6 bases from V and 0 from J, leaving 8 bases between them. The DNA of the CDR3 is TGTGCCAGCAGGACAGATCCTAACTATGGCTACACCTTC. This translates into CASRTDPNYGYTF.

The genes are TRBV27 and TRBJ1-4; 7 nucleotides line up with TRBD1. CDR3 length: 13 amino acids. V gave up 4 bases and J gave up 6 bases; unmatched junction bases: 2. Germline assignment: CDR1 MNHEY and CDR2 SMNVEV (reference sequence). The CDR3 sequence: CASSWGTDEKLFF. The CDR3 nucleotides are TGTGCCAGCAGTTGGGGGACAGATGAAAAACTGTTTTTT.

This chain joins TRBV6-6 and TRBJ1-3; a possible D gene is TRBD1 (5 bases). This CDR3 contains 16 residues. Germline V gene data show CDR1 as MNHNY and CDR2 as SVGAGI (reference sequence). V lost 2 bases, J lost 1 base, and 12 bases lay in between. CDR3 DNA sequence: TGTGCCAGCAGTTACCCCCAGGGTGCTTCTGGAAACACCATATATTTT. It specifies CASSYPQGASGNTIYF.

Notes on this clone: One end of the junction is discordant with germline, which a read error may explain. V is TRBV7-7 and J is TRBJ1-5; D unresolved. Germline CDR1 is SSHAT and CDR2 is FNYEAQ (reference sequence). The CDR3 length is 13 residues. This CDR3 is CASSPSLGQPQHF. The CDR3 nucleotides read TGTGCTAGCAGCCCCTCCCTCGGTCAGCCCCAGCATTTT.

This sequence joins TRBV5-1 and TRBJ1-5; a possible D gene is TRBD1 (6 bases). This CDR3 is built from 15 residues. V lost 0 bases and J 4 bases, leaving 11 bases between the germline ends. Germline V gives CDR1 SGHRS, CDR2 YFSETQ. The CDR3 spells CASSLGTADNQPQHF. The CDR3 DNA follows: TGCGCCAGCAGCTTGGGGACAGCCGATAATCAGCCCCAGCATTTT.

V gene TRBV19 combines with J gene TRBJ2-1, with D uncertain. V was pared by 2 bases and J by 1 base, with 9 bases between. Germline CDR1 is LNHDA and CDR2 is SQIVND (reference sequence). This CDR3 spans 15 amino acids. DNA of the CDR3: TGTGCCAGTAGTATAAATTGGGGATCCTACAATGAGCAGTTCTTC. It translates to CASSINWGSYNEQFF. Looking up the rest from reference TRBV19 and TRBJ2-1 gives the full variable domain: DGGITQSPKYLFRKEGQNVTLSCEQNLNHDAMYWYRQDPGQGLRLIYYSQIVNDFQKGDIAEGYSVSREKKESFPLTVTSAQKNPTAFYLCASSINWGSYNEQFFGPGTRLTVL.

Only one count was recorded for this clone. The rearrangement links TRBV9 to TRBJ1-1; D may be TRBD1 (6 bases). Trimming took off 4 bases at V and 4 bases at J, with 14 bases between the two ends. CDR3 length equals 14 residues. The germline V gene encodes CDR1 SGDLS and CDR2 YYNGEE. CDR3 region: CASSPHGGGTEAFF. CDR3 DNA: TGTGCCAGCAGCCCCCACGGGGGCGGCACTGAAGCTTTCTTT.